The rows below give T cell receptor beta chains drawn from one sample of a study of blood T cell repertoires in COVID-19. Sequencing used immunoSEQ multiplex PCR; TCRdb keeps in-frame clones, though not all of them. The sample gives around 140,000 clones, over 75% of which show up once; 13% is in the top ten. Sequencing was performed on peripheral blood. The origin of the receptors is a man aged 18 to 30 with COVID-19, enrolled during active disease. CDR3s include the opening cysteine and the closing phenylalanine or tryptophan. A D gene is named only where the DNA matches it firmly. Some rows mark clone size as missing; the rest say once, few, many or name a class of expanded clone.

.,TRBJ1-6,TRBV3-1/TRBV3-2,.,CASSQAGPVNSPLHF
.,TRBJ2-7,TRBV9,TRBD1,CASSPSHGQGYEQYF
few,TRBJ1-1,TRBV6-2/TRBV6-3,.,CASSYHRVATEAFF
.,TRBJ2-2,TRBV7-6,.,CASSFSGVSATGELFF
.,TRBJ1-3,TRBV12-2,.,CASRLAGNRGNTIYF
once,TRBJ2-5,TRBV19,.,CASSSGETQYF
.,TRBJ2-1,TRBV11-2,TRBD1,CASSSIRDRGYEQFF
.,TRBJ2-3,TRBV29-1,TRBD1,CSVEPGQGVTDTQYF
.,TRBJ1-2,TRBV28,.,CASSSDTGRYGYTF
.,TRBJ2-3,TRBV29-1,.,CSVEARQGTDTQYF
.,TRBJ2-1,TRBV24-1,.,CATSDFSQGIDNEQFF
large,TRBJ1-3,TRBV4-3,.,CASSQDVGRDSLFSGNTIYF
once,TRBJ1-6,TRBV15,.,CATSDGASPLHF
few,TRBJ2-1,TRBV9,.,CASSVGSYNEQFF
.,TRBJ1-1,TRBV7-9,.,CASSPPGREEAFF
.,TRBJ2-1,TRBV2,.,CAQLGSSYNEQFF
.,TRBJ2-2,TRBV6-1,TRBD2,CASSEALLAGNTGELFF
.,TRBJ1-5,TRBV19,.,CASSIPDRNGSNQPQHF
.,TRBJ2-2,TRBV6-1,.,CASSEWGENTGELFF
.,TRBJ1-1,TRBV9,TRBD1,CASRGDRGKGEAFF
.,TRBJ1-2,TRBV7-2,.,CASSHTPPGDLIYGYTF
.,TRBJ2-7,TRBV7-2,.,CASSRGTVPYEQYF
.,TRBJ1-1,TRBV12-3/TRBV12-4,.,CASSSGGGTEAFF
.,TRBJ1-1,TRBV2,TRBD1,CASRGTGESAEAFF
many,TRBJ1-6,TRBV25-1,TRBD1,CASTRDSSSPLHF
.,TRBJ2-7,TRBV18,TRBD1,CASSPPRTGASYEQYF
.,TRBJ2-7,TRBV9,.,CASSPEGYEQYF
.,TRBJ2-7,TRBV7-2,TRBD2,CASSSRLTSGRINEQYF
.,TRBJ1-1,TRBV29-1,TRBD1,CSVPGQGNTEAFF
.,TRBJ1-2,TRBV13,.,CASSLGQQNYGYTF
.,TRBJ2-4,TRBV29-1,TRBD1,CSVGQGKNIQYF
.,TRBJ2-7,TRBV11-2,.,CASSLQGFSYEQYF
.,TRBJ2-1,TRBV10-3,.,CATTRGGSSYNEQFF
.,TRBJ2-7,TRBV29-1,.,CSVERTATYEQYF
.,TRBJ2-2,TRBV18,.,CASSPPPGVGTGELFF
.,TRBJ2-1,TRBV27,TRBD2,CASSLMAGEVYNEQFF
few,TRBJ2-2,TRBV5-5,TRBD1,CASSHRQGPNTGELFF
.,TRBJ2-7,TRBV11-3,TRBD2,CASRPSGTWEQYF
.,TRBJ2-1,TRBV2,.,CASSAKTDYNEQFF
.,TRBJ2-7,TRBV11-2,.,CASSFGAVGYEQYF
.,TRBJ2-7,TRBV5-6,TRBD2,CASRLRTSATYEQYF
.,TRBJ1-2,TRBV9,.,CASSVDLGALGYTF
.,TRBJ2-5,TRBV3-1/TRBV3-2,.,CASSRSAGVYQETQYF
.,TRBJ2-7,TRBV3-1/TRBV3-2,TRBD2,CASSQGLAGGTYEQYF
.,TRBJ2-7,TRBV3-1/TRBV3-2,TRBD2,CASSLGLADQYF
.,TRBJ2-7,TRBV4-1,.,CASSQEGSRGYEQYF
.,TRBJ2-3,TRBV28,TRBD2,CASSSSGRARGTDTQYF
.,TRBJ2-1,TRBV9,TRBD2,CASSATSGGNEQFF
.,TRBJ2-2,TRBV28,.,CASSFEHGAVNTGELFF
.,TRBJ2-7,TRBV19,.,CASSIATGFYEQYF
.,TRBJ1-1,TRBV11-2,.,CASSQTGMVGSAFF
.,TRBJ2-1,TRBV19,TRBD2,CATTDSGRGFNEQFF
.,TRBJ2-6,TRBV5-4,TRBD1,CASSQGQGGVLTF
.,TRBJ1-5,TRBV7-2,.,CASSLRGSNQPQHF
once,TRBJ2-1,TRBV2,.,CASSPTSNEQFF
.,TRBJ2-7,TRBV19,.,CASSAAKSSYEQYF
.,TRBJ1-2,TRBV28,.,CASSLFGQAGYTF
.,TRBJ2-2,TRBV6-6,.,CASSWGQNTGELFF
.,TRBJ2-1,TRBV19,TRBD1,CASSIRGQDNEQFF